In this sample, the clone carrying this T cell receptor beta chain turned up once. Its antigen is as yet unknown. This specimen comes from a study of cytomegalovirus exposure and HLA in healthy donors. Study-level results: A later analysis linked a missense DCLRE1C variant to TCR beta V- and J-gene trimming. Productive rates of about 90% or about 30% were seen for most TCR beta V segments in an earlier analysis.

Primers for the PCR totalled 60 Vbeta and 13 Jbeta. In the authors' methods: There were 80 million to 95 million unique TCR beta chains by a later count, and about 12 million of them were shared. Repertoires were generated with immunoSEQ multiplex PCR, while TCRdb's copy carries only in-frame clones and drops some. D and trimming were read from the DNA, whereas the V and J calls and clone size are those reported in that table. Counted here are around 200,000 clones, 75% to 90% occurring once; the ten biggest clones make up under 0.9%. The clonotype was recovered from a woman under 30 in good health and CMV-seronegative. The sample was PBMCs.

CDR3 DNA sequence: TGCAGCGGCGCTTTCCATGAGCAGTTCTTC. It encodes CSGAFHEQFF. The chain joins TRBV29-1 to TRBJ2-1; D is unclear. Trimming stripped 7 bases from V and 8 bases from J, with 9 bases between. Germline lookup yields CDR1 SQVTM and CDR2 ANQGSEA. CDR3 length equals 10 residues.